A selection of T cell receptor beta chains follows, all from one sample in a study of cytomegalovirus exposure and HLA in healthy donors. Produced via immunoSEQ multiplex PCR; TCRdb's table is partial and in-frame only. The sample has 150,000 to 200,000 clones, approximately 84% seen once. The sequenced sample was PBMCs. Source of these receptors: a man in his late teens or twenties in good health and CMV-seropositive. Both conserved end residues are part of each CDR3. The order of the fields is clone size, J gene, D gene, V gene, CDR3 protein, CDR3 DNA. D genes are given only for firm matches. Only part of the rows carry a size: once, few, many, or a class if the clone is expanded.

>.|TRBJ1-1|.|TRBV18
CASSPQVLKDSSNTEAFF
TGTGCCAGCTCACCACAGGTCCTAAAAGACAGTTCGAACACTGAAGCTTTCTTT
>.|TRBJ1-4|TRBD1|TRBV4-2
CASSQDWGQVNEKLFF
TGTGCCAGCAGCCAAGATTGGGGACAGGTTAATGAAAAACTGTTTTTT
>.|TRBJ2-7|.|TRBV27
CASSLFGGSKYEQYF
TGTGCCAGCAGTTTATTTGGGGGCTCCAAATACGAGCAGTACTTC
>.|TRBJ1-1|.|TRBV5-1
CASSSGAGGNTEAFF
TGCGCCAGCAGCTCCGGAGCCGGGGGTAACACTGAAGCTTTCTTT
>.|TRBJ1-2|.|TRBV18
CASSLDRNYGYTF
TGTGCCAGCTCACTAGACAGAAATTATGGCTACACCTTC
>.|TRBJ1-5|.|TRBV21-1
CASSLTGRIDSNQPQHF
TGTGCCAGCAGCCTAACGGGGAGGATCGATAGCAATCAGCCCCAGCATTTT
>.|TRBJ1-2|TRBD1|TRBV9
CASSAGQGTQFYGYTF
TGTGCCAGCAGCGCCGGACAGGGGACACAATTCTATGGCTACACCTTC
>.|TRBJ2-1|TRBD2|TRBV4-1
CASSQGGTAGGPYNEQFF
TGCGCCAGCAGCCAAGGAGGAACAGCGGGGGGGCCCTACAATGAGCAGTTCTTC
>.|TRBJ1-6|.|TRBV23-1
CAIYWGGIDRSYNSPLHF
TGCGCCATCTATTGGGGGGGGATAGACCGAAGTTATAATTCACCCCTCCACTTT
>.|TRBJ2-5|TRBD2|TRBV4-3
CASSQEASGQTQYF
TGCGCCAGCAGCCAAGAGGCTAGCGGGCAGACCCAGTACTTC
>.|TRBJ2-2|.|TRBV5-6
CASSLVQGLAGELFF
TGTGCCAGCAGCTTGGTACAGGGTCTTGCCGGGGAGCTGTTTTTT
>.|TRBJ2-3|.|TRBV2
CASSGQSTDTQYF
TGTGCCAGCAGCGGACAAAGCACAGATACGCAGTATTTT
>once|TRBJ1-2|TRBD1|TRBV4-1
CASSPPGQGNGYTF
TGCGCCAGCAGCCCCCCGGGACAGGGGAATGGCTACACCTTC
>.|TRBJ2-5|TRBD1|TRBV5-5
CASSLEGARETQYF
TGTGCCAGCAGCTTGGAGGGGGCGCGGGAGACCCAGTACTTC
>.|TRBJ2-1|TRBD2|TRBV9
CASSVSLADYNEQFF
TGTGCCAGCAGCGTAAGTCTAGCGGACTACAATGAGCAGTTCTTC
>.|TRBJ2-7|TRBD1|TRBV30
CAWDTGGEQYF
TGTGCCTGGGATACAGGGGGCGAGCAGTACTTC
>.|TRBJ2-5|TRBD2|TRBV19
CASSIGTSGGVFQETQYF
TGTGCCAGTAGTATAGGGACTAGCGGGGGGGTTTTTCAAGAGACCCAGTACTTC
>.|TRBJ2-7|.|TRBV2
CASSPSTSEQYF
TGTGCCAGCAGTCCTTCGACAAGCGAGCAGTACTTC
>.|TRBJ2-1|TRBD2|TRBV7-3
CASSTVGGLAYNEQFF
TGTGCCAGCAGCACCGTCGGGGGACTAGCGTACAATGAGCAGTTCTTC
>.|TRBJ2-5|TRBD2|TRBV5-1
CASRAGAGMQETQYF
TGCGCCAGCCGGGCAGGAGCGGGGATGCAAGAGACCCAGTACTTC
>.|TRBJ2-2|TRBD1|TRBV2
CASSGQTGKGPGELFF
TGTGCCAGCAGTGGTCAGACAGGGAAAGGGCCCGGGGAGCTGTTTTTT
>.|TRBJ2-7|.|TRBV27
CASSLYAGTYEQYF
TGTGCCAGCAGTTTATACGCGGGGACCTACGAGCAGTACTTC
>.|TRBJ2-3|.|TRBV4-3
CASSHSSTDTQYF
TGCGCCAGCAGCCATAGTAGCACAGATACGCAGTATTTT
>.|TRBJ1-1|TRBD1|TRBV7-9
CASSLMGQGYTEAFF
TGTGCCAGCAGCTTAATGGGACAGGGATACACTGAAGCTTTCTTT
>.|TRBJ2-7|TRBD1|TRBV5-4
CASSLQGASEQYF
TGTGCCAGCAGCTTGCAGGGGGCGAGTGAGCAGTACTTC
>few|TRBJ2-5|.|TRBV28
CASSFSSWYSSETQYF
TGTGCCAGCAGTTTCTCCTCCTGGTACTCATCGGAGACCCAGTACTTC
>.|TRBJ2-2|.|TRBV9
CASSVEAVAGELLF
TGTGCCAGCAGCGTAGAAGCGGTGGCCGGGGAGCTGCTTTTT
>.|TRBJ1-1|.|TRBV14
CASSQVVNTEAFF
TGTGCCAGCAGCCAAGTAGTGAACACTGAAGCTTTCTTT
>.|TRBJ1-2|.|TRBV2
CAIPEPGNYGYTF
TGTGCCATCCCGGAGCCGGGGAACTATGGCTACACCTTC
>.|TRBJ2-3|.|TRBV2
CASSEFSTDTQYF
TGTGCCAGCAGTGAATTCTCCACAGATACGCAGTATTTT
>once|TRBJ2-3|TRBD2|TRBV7-8
CASSLVAGGNTDTQYF
TGTGCCAGCAGCTTAGTTGCGGGGGGAAACACAGATACGCAGTATTTT
>.|TRBJ2-3|TRBD2|TRBV5-6
CASSRVAGVITDTQYF
TGTGCCAGCAGCCGGGTAGCGGGGGTGATCACAGATACGCAGTATTTT
>few|TRBJ1-2|.|TRBV6-1
CASSDPSTGTPTNYGYTF
TGTGCCAGCAGTGACCCCTCAACCGGGACACCTACTAACTATGGCTACACCTTC
>few|TRBJ1-5|.|TRBV6-1
CASSEGDIALYSNQPQHF
TGTGCCAGCAGTGAAGGGGACATCGCCCTTTATAGCAATCAGCCCCAGCATTTT
>.|TRBJ1-3|.|TRBV5-1
CASSFGPQGTGNTIYF
TGCGCCAGCAGTTTTGGGCCCCAGGGTACTGGAAACACCATATATTTT
>.|TRBJ2-7|.|TRBV30
CAWLGAGTYEQYF
TGTGCCTGGTTGGGGGCAGGGACCTACGAGCAGTACTTC
>.|TRBJ2-2|TRBD2|TRBV7-3
CASSLTSGTGELFF
TGTGCCAGCAGCTTGACTAGCGGCACCGGGGAGCTGTTTTTT
>.|TRBJ2-7|TRBD1|TRBV5-6
CASSLGGTGYNYEQYF
TGTGCCAGCAGCTTGGGAGGGACAGGGTACAACTACGAGCAGTACTTC
>.|TRBJ1-1|.|TRBV15
CATSEQEQNTEAFF
TGTGCCACCAGCGAACAGGAGCAGAACACTGAAGCTTTCTTT
>.|TRBJ1-6|.|TRBV9
CASSFTAGGNSPLHF
TGTGCCAGCAGCTTCACAGCGGGGGGGAATTCACCCCTCCACTTT
>.|TRBJ2-7|.|TRBV18
CASSPPQGVREQYF
TGTGCCAGCTCGCCCCCGCAGGGTGTGAGGGAGCAGTACTTC
>.|TRBJ1-3|.|TRBV27
CASSRTKGNTIYF
TGTGCCAGCAGTCGTACAAAAGGAAACACCATATATTTT
>.|TRBJ2-2|.|TRBV7-3
CASSLSVGGNTGELFF
TGTGCCAGCAGCTTAAGTGTAGGGGGGAACACCGGGGAGCTGTTTTTT
>.|TRBJ2-2|.|TRBV6-6
CASSPVNTGELFF
TGTGCCAGCAGTCCTGTGAACACCGGGGAGCTGTTTTTT
>.|TRBJ2-5|TRBD1|TRBV5-1
CASSGTVEETQYF
TGCGCCAGCAGCGGGACAGTGGAAGAGACCCAGTACTTC
>once|TRBJ2-7|.|TRBV11-3
CASASGETYEQYF
TGTGCCAGCGCTTCAGGGGAGACCTACGAGCAGTACTTC
>.|TRBJ1-4|.|TRBV5-1
CASRLDSVNEKLFF
TGCGCCAGCAGACTGGACAGCGTTAATGAAAAACTGTTTTTT
>.|TRBJ1-5|.|TRBV30
CAWSPGVPSLNNQPQHF
TGTGCCTGGAGTCCCGGAGTGCCCAGTTTGAACAATCAGCCCCAGCATTTT
>.|TRBJ2-1|.|TRBV23-1
CASSQSREQFF
TGCGCCAGCAGTCAATCGCGTGAGCAGTTCTTC
>once|TRBJ1-5|.|TRBV10-2
CASSESSREGQPQHF
TGCGCCAGCAGTGAGTCGAGCAGGGAGGGTCAGCCCCAGCATTTT
>.|TRBJ2-7|TRBD1|TRBV6-5
CASSSPDRGAYEQYF
TGTGCCAGCAGTTCCCCAGACAGGGGAGCCTACGAGCAGTACTTC
>.|TRBJ1-1|.|TRBV7-2
CASSLSVGGGTEAFF
TGTGCCAGCAGCTTATCGGTCGGGGGGGGGACTGAAGCTTTCTTT
>.|TRBJ2-2|.|TRBV5-6
CASSLPGGELFF
TGTGCCAGCAGCCTCCCCGGCGGGGAGCTGTTTTTT
>.|TRBJ1-2|TRBD1|TRBV18
CASSVTGTGLEYGYTF
TGTGCCAGCTCAGTCACCGGGACAGGGTTAGAGTATGGCTACACCTTC
>.|TRBJ1-4|.|TRBV5-1
CASSEDRANEKLFF
TGCGCCAGCAGCGAGGACAGAGCTAATGAAAAACTGTTTTTT
>.|TRBJ2-7|.|TRBV6-1
CASAVAPAYEQYF
TGTGCCAGCGCGGTGGCGCCTGCTTACGAGCAGTACTTC
>.|TRBJ1-2|.|TRBV30
CAWSVRPRGLRLSGAGYTF
TGTGCCTGGAGTGTAAGGCCCAGGGGCCTACGACTAAGCGGGGCTGGCTACACCTTC
>.|TRBJ2-3|.|TRBV6-1
CASGGGLGTDTQYF
TGTGCCAGCGGGGGGGGGCTTGGGACAGATACGCAGTATTTT
>.|TRBJ2-7|TRBD1|TRBV27
CASSKGTGPLYEQYF
TGTGCCAGCAGTAAAGGGACAGGCCCTCTTTACGAGCAGTACTTC
>.|TRBJ1-6|.|TRBV11-2
CASSSVRNTYNSPLHF
TGTGCCAGCAGCTCGGTGAGAAATACCTATAATTCACCCCTCCACTTT